A selection of T cell receptor beta chains follows, all from one sample in a study of sequential checkpoint blockade in melanoma. The protocol was immunoSEQ multiplex PCR, while the TCRdb copy is restricted to in-frame clones and leaves out a portion. The top ten hold about a fifth of the sample, which has 19,000 or so clones, around two thirds seen once. Sequenced here: CD8+ T cells sorted from blood (inferred from file names), sampled from a patient given nivolumab and ipilimumab in sequence. Receptors were obtained from a human donor with melanoma. Both conserved end residues are part of each CDR3. The D gene is left open where the match is weak. Not every row has a clone size; where given, it reads once, few, many or a size class.

J gene,V gene,clone size,D gene,CDR3 protein,CDR3 DNA
TRBJ2-3,TRBV19,NA,TRBD2,CASTPGTRLADTQYF,TGTGCCAGTACTCCTGGGACTAGATTGGCAGATACGCAGTATTTT
TRBJ2-7,TRBV2,NA,NA,CASSDGQSSYEQYF,TGTGCCAGCAGCGACGGACAGAGCTCCTACGAGCAGTACTTC
TRBJ2-7,TRBV7-8,NA,TRBD1,CASSLGGQDEYF,TGTGCCAGCAGCTTAGGAGGACAGGATGAGTACTTC
TRBJ2-5,TRBV6-1,few,NA,CASTLTGPQETQYF,TGTGCCAGCACTTTGACAGGCCCCCAAGAGACCCAGTACTTC
TRBJ1-6,TRBV5-4,NA,NA,CASSRVGGTVYNSPLHF,TGTGCCAGCAGCCGGGTCGGGGGGACCGTCTATAATTCACCCCTCCACTTT
TRBJ2-2,TRBV4-3,NA,TRBD2,CASSQGTGGGAGELFF,TGCGCCAGCAGCCAAGGAACGGGGGGAGGGGCCGGGGAGCTGTTTTTT
TRBJ2-7,TRBV6-5,NA,NA,CASSGDGYYEQYF,TGTGCCAGCTCGGGGGACGGCTACTACGAGCAGTACTTC
TRBJ2-3,TRBV5-1,NA,NA,CASSLEGDTDTQYF,TGCGCCAGCAGCTTGGAAGGAGACACAGATACGCAGTATTTT
TRBJ2-7,TRBV5-6,NA,NA,CASSLDVRWYEQYF,TGTGCCAGCAGCTTGGATGTCAGGTGGTACGAGCAGTACTTC
TRBJ2-1,TRBV7-9,NA,TRBD2,CASSFIGGGNEQFF,TGTGCCAGCAGCTTTATCGGCGGGGGCAATGAGCAGTTCTTC
TRBJ2-5,TRBV15,NA,TRBD1,CATSRSGTGGAGGKETQYF,TGTGCCACCAGCAGATCGGGGACAGGGGGCGCAGGTGGGAAAGAGACCCAGTACTTC
TRBJ2-7,TRBV27,NA,TRBD1,CASSYRGHEQYF,TGTGCCAGCAGTTACAGGGGCCACGAGCAGTACTTC
TRBJ1-1,TRBV23-1,NA,NA,CASSLTVTGITEAFF,TGCGCCAGCAGTCTTACAGTCACAGGGATAACTGAAGCTTTCTTT
TRBJ1-2,TRBV9,NA,NA,CASSASGEGYTF,TGTGCCAGCAGCGCCTCGGGGGAAGGCTACACCTTC
TRBJ2-1,TRBV7-6,NA,NA,CASSLTKFAGLSYNEQFF,TGTGCCAGCAGCCTGACCAAGTTCGCGGGACTCAGCTACAATGAGCAGTTCTTC
TRBJ2-3,TRBV19,NA,TRBD2,CASSRTLAGGRYF,TGTGCCAGTAGTCGGACTCTAGCGGGGGGGAGGTATTTT
TRBJ1-1,TRBV21-1,large,NA,CASSKLTGGESTEAFF,TGTGCCAGCAGCAAATTGACAGGGGGCGAGAGCACTGAAGCTTTCTTT
TRBJ1-2,TRBV7-9,NA,TRBD1,CASSISGQAEYGYTF,TGTGCCAGCAGCATCAGTGGACAGGCGGAATATGGCTACACCTTC
TRBJ2-5,TRBV7-3,NA,TRBD2,CASSFAGGETQYF,TGTGCCAGCAGCTTTGCGGGGGGAGAGACCCAGTACTTC
TRBJ1-3,TRBV27,few,NA,CASSFEPSGNTIYF,TGTGCCAGCAGTTTTGAGCCCTCTGGAAACACCATATATTTT
TRBJ2-1,TRBV6-5,few,NA,CASSPGNAYNEQFF,TGTGCCAGCAGTCCGGGGAACGCCTACAATGAGCAGTTCTTC
TRBJ1-1,TRBV9,NA,NA,CASSVGAGKGAFF,TGTGCCAGCAGCGTAGGTGCGGGGAAGGGAGCTTTCTTT
TRBJ2-7,TRBV2,few,NA,CASSPAPPGHEDHEQYF,TGTGCCAGCAGCCCCGCACCCCCGGGACACGAGGACCACGAGCAGTACTTC
TRBJ1-2,TRBV25-1,NA,NA,CASSEQDSLDYGYTF,TGTGCCAGCAGTGAGCAAGACAGTCTGGACTATGGCTACACCTTC
TRBJ1-5,TRBV7-9,medium-sized,NA,CASSSEKVGSQPQHF,TGTGCCAGCAGCTCCGAGAAGGTTGGGAGTCAGCCCCAGCATTTT
TRBJ1-4,TRBV27,NA,NA,CASTSISVSRNEKLFF,TGTGCCAGCACCTCGATATCAGTCTCCCGAAATGAAAAACTGTTTTTT
TRBJ2-7,TRBV5-1,NA,NA,CASSPSSYEQYF,TGCGCCAGCAGCCCCAGTTCCTACGAGCAGTACTTC
TRBJ2-2,TRBV5-5,NA,NA,CASSHTGNTGELFF,TGTGCCAGCAGCCACACAGGGAACACCGGGGAGCTGTTTTTT
TRBJ2-5,TRBV10-2,NA,NA,CASSEFLETQYF,TGCGCCAGCAGTGAGTTCTTAGAGACCCAGTACTTC
TRBJ2-1,TRBV4-3,NA,TRBD2,CASSQESSGGAGNEQFF,TGCGCCAGCAGCCAAGAGAGTAGCGGGGGGGCTGGCAATGAGCAGTTCTTC
TRBJ2-5,TRBV2,NA,TRBD1,CASEGQNLQETQYF,TGTGCCAGCGAGGGACAGAACCTTCAAGAGACCCAGTACTTC
TRBJ2-5,TRBV5-1,NA,NA,CASSLTSVTPTETQYF,TGCGCCAGCAGCTTGACGTCGGTAACTCCCACAGAGACCCAGTACTTC
TRBJ1-1,TRBV5-1,NA,NA,CASSFGTEAFF,TGCGCCAGCAGCTTCGGCACTGAAGCTTTCTTT
TRBJ1-5,TRBV20-1,once,NA,CSASSGVQHF,TGCAGTGCTAGTTCGGGTGTCCAGCATTTT
TRBJ2-3,TRBV5-1,NA,NA,CASSSDSYTDTQYF,TGCGCCAGCAGCTCGGACAGTTACACAGATACGCAGTATTTT
TRBJ2-1,TRBV7-9,NA,NA,CASSLVAGWEQFF,TGTGCCAGCAGCTTAGTGGCGGGGTGGGAGCAGTTCTTC
TRBJ1-2,TRBV27,NA,TRBD1,CASSFFPTRDRGYGYTF,TGTGCCAGCAGTTTCTTTCCGACACGGGACAGGGGCTATGGCTACACCTTC
TRBJ1-2,TRBV9,NA,NA,CASSVSVEAPSNYGYTF,TGTGCCAGCAGCGTATCGGTAGAGGCACCTTCAAACTATGGCTACACCTTC
TRBJ2-2,TRBV9,NA,TRBD2,CASSAGLAGALNTGELFF,TGTGCCAGCAGCGCCGGACTAGCGGGGGCCTTAAACACCGGGGAGCTGTTTTTT
TRBJ2-7,TRBV7-9,NA,TRBD1,CASSQGQGALLGYQYF,TGTGCCAGCAGCCAGGGACAGGGGGCGTTGTTGGGATACCAGTACTTC
TRBJ2-5,TRBV7-9,NA,TRBD1,CASSLEGRQGSQETQYF,TGTGCCAGCAGCTTAGAGGGGAGACAGGGCTCCCAAGAGACCCAGTACTTC
TRBJ2-4,TRBV5-6,NA,NA,CASSPGGRRAKNIQYF,TGTGCCAGCAGCCCCGGAGGGCGAAGAGCCAAAAACATTCAGTACTTC
TRBJ1-4,TRBV19,few,TRBD1,CASSLGTGLALEKLFF,TGTGCCAGTAGTCTGGGGACAGGGCTTGCTTTAGAAAAACTGTTTTTT
TRBJ1-2,TRBV16,few,NA,CASSPRTAYGYTF,TGTGCCAGCAGCCCCCGGACAGCCTATGGCTACACCTTC
TRBJ1-2,TRBV7-9,NA,NA,CASSSGANYGYTF,TGTGCCAGCAGTTCTGGAGCTAACTATGGCTACACCTTC